This T cell receptor beta chain comes out of a study of blood T cell repertoires in COVID-19. Study context: Some COVID-19 samples were acute and others convalescent; all came from the United States, Italy and Spain. Sources were T cells, B-cell-depleted T cells, or PBMCs; the material itself was cDNA or gDNA.

As handled by the study authors: Counts of nucleated cells, estimated from reference gene primer amplification, were obtained. The protocol was immunoSEQ multiplex PCR, while the TCRdb copy is restricted to in-frame clones and leaves out a portion. D and trimming were read from the DNA, whereas the V and J calls and clone size are those reported in that table. The sample records about 120,000 clones, more than 75% being singletons. Trimming cost V 2 bases and J 6 bases, with 11 bases left between them. The CDR3 runs to 15 residues. Germline V gene data show CDR1 as MNHEY and CDR2 as SVGAGI. Sequencing was done on a sample of peripheral blood. This chain uses TRBV6-5 with TRBJ1-6, with TRBD1 as a possible D gene (5 bases). This receptor was taken from a man in his fifties or sixties with acute or convalescent COVID-19. DNA for the CDR3: TGTGCCAGCAGTTACGGGGACTCTTCTAATTCACCCCTCCACTTT. Its protein product is CASSYGDSSNSPLHF.